This TCR beta chain was sequenced in a study of blood T cell repertoires in COVID-19. Across the whole study: The samples span acute and convalescent COVID-19 from the United States, Italy and Spain. PBMCs, B-cell-depleted T cells, or T cells provided the cDNA or gDNA that made up the material.

Per the original data handling: It was from reference gene primer amplification that nucleated cell counts were estimated. The protocol was immunoSEQ multiplex PCR, while the TCRdb copy is restricted to in-frame clones and leaves out a portion. The V and J calls and the clone size are those of that table, but D and trimming were determined from the DNA. The data hold roughly 290,000 clones, with 85% to 90% observed a single time. This CDR3 spans 14 amino acids. Per germline, CDR1 KGHDR and CDR2 SFDVKD. Trimming took 4 bases from V and 4 from J, leaving 12 bases between them. This clone was found once.

The chain couples TRBV24-1 to TRBJ1-2; no clear D gene. This TCR derives from a man aged 25-45 years with acute or convalescent COVID-19. The sample consisted of peripheral blood. The CDR3 region is CATSDPTKSYGYTF. CDR3 nucleotides: TGTGCCACCAGTGACCCGACTAAATCCTATGGCTACACCTTC.